Listed here is a single T cell receptor (beta chain). Germline values: CDR1 SNHLY, CDR2 FYNNEI. V lost 4 bases and J 8 bases, leaving 12 bases between the germline ends. The CDR3 runs to 13 residues. In the authors' workflow: Estimated nucleated cell counts came from reference gene primer amplification. Profiling relied on immunoSEQ multiplex PCR, and the TCRdb table lists in-frame clones only, not all of them. That table supplies the V and J calls and clone size; D and trimming were determined from the DNA. The sample contains 120,000 to 150,000 clones, about nine tenths of which appear only once. This sample is drawn from a study of blood T cell repertoires in COVID-19. Study details: Samples of COVID-19 (acute and convalescent) were obtained from the United States, Italy and Spain. PBMCs, B-cell-depleted T cells, or T cells were the source of the cDNA or gDNA that made up the material.

The receptor was isolated from a woman between 50 and 59 years old with acute or convalescent COVID-19. Sequenced material: peripheral blood. The gene calls are TRBV2 and TRBJ2-1; D call uncertain. CDR3 nucleotide sequence: TGTGCCAGCAGTGTAGGAGAGCGCGATGAGCAGTTCTTC. This sequence encodes CASSVGERDEQFF.